A selection of T cell receptor beta chains follows, all from one sample in a study of blood T cell repertoires in COVID-19. Libraries were prepared by immunoSEQ multiplex PCR; TCRdb keeps only in-frame clonotypes and omits some of them. The sample has 200,000 to 300,000 clones, around nine tenths seen once. The source material was peripheral blood. Receptors originate from a woman aged 55-70 years with COVID-19, enrolled during active disease. The CDR3 runs from the conserved cysteine through the conserved F or W. D genes are given only for firm matches. Not all rows give a size; the values are once, few, many and, for expanded clones, a class.

cdr3_nt cdr3_aa d_call cdr3_length j_call clone_size v_call
TGTGCCAGCAGTCCCCAGAGGCGCTCTGGAAACACCATATATTTT CASSPQRRSGNTIYF . 15 TRBJ1-3 . TRBV6-5
TGTGCCAGCTCCCAACAGGGGAATACTGAAGCTTTCTTT CASSQQGNTEAFF TRBD1 13 TRBJ1-1 . TRBV18
TGTGCCAGCAGCTCAGGGGGGCTTCTTCCCTACAATGAGCAGTTCTTC CASSSGGLLPYNEQFF . 16 TRBJ2-1 . TRBV7-6
TGTGCCAGCAGCTTGGGCGGGGAAGCTGTCTACAATGAGCAGTTCTTC CASSLGGEAVYNEQFF . 16 TRBJ2-1 . TRBV5-4
TGTGCCAGCAGTTTATCAGGGCTAGCGGGAGGCCCCTACAATGAGCAGTTCTTC CASSLSGLAGGPYNEQFF TRBD2 18 TRBJ2-1 . TRBV27
TGTGCCAGCAGCTTAGCGGCAGGGGAACAAGCTTTCTTT CASSLAAGEQAFF . 13 TRBJ1-1 . TRBV7-9
TGTGCCAGTAGTTCCGACAGGGCTGGGGCCAACGTCCTGACTTTC CASSSDRAGANVLTF TRBD1 15 TRBJ2-6 . TRBV19
TGTGCCAGCAAGGAGGGTCATAATTCACCCCTCCACTTT CASKEGHNSPLHF . 13 TRBJ1-6 once TRBV28
TGTGCCAGCAGCTTAGCGGGGGGGGCCAACTATGGCTACACCTTC CASSLAGGANYGYTF . 15 TRBJ1-2 once TRBV7-6
TGTGCCAGCAGCCACTGGTTGGGCGGGAGCAACAATGAGCAGTTCTTC CASSHWLGGSNNEQFF TRBD2 16 TRBJ2-1 . TRBV27
TGTGCCAGTAGTCTAAGGACAGCACGAAATGAAAAACTGTTTTTT CASSLRTARNEKLFF . 15 TRBJ1-4 . TRBV19
TGTGCCAGCAGCCAAACCGGGACAGGGGTCTACGAGCAGTACTTC CASSQTGTGVYEQYF TRBD1 15 TRBJ2-7 . TRBV5-5
TGTGCCAGCAGCTTAAAAACTAGCGGAAACACCGGGGAGCTGTTTTTT CASSLKTSGNTGELFF TRBD2 16 TRBJ2-2 . TRBV11-2
TGTGCCAGCTCGGGGGGGCGGGTATCCTACGAGCAGTACTTC CASSGGRVSYEQYF TRBD2 14 TRBJ2-7 . TRBV6-5
TGTGCCAGTAGCGAGGGAGACGACAGGGTATGGGATACGCAGTATTTT CASSEGDDRVWDTQYF TRBD1 16 TRBJ2-3 . TRBV19
TGTGCCAGCAGTCAACCCTGGGACAGGGGCAATTCACCCCTCCACTTT CASSQPWDRGNSPLHF TRBD1 16 TRBJ1-6 . TRBV27
TGCAGCGTTGCCGGGAGGGGGGAGCTGTTTTTT CSVAGRGELFF TRBD2 11 TRBJ2-2 . TRBV29-1
TGTGCCAGCAGCCAAGGGAAGACGCAGGGAGGGGGAATCTATGGCTACACCTTC CASSQGKTQGGGIYGYTF . 18 TRBJ1-2 . TRBV4-2
TGTGCCAGCAGTGACCCGCGGAGTCAGCCCCAGCATTTT CASSDPRSQPQHF . 13 TRBJ1-5 . TRBV2
TGTGCCAGCAGCGAAATCGGGACTAGCGGGTGGTACGAGCAGTACTTC CASSEIGTSGWYEQYF TRBD2 16 TRBJ2-7 . TRBV28
TGTGCCACCAGCGACCGGGACTGGTACAATGAGCAGTTCTTC CATSDRDWYNEQFF . 14 TRBJ2-1 . TRBV15
TGTGCCTGGAGTGTACTAGCGGGAGTTGAGCAGTTCTTC CAWSVLAGVEQFF TRBD2 13 TRBJ2-1 . TRBV30
TGTGCCAGCATTATAAGACAGGGTGGCGGAAACACTGAAGCTTTCTTT CASIIRQGGGNTEAFF TRBD1 16 TRBJ1-1 . TRBV7-2
TGTGCCAGCAGCCCGGAGGAAGTCCTGAAATACAATGAGCAGTTCTTC CASSPEEVLKYNEQFF . 16 TRBJ2-1 . TRBV7-6
TGTGCCAGCAAAAGGGGACTAGCGGACTCCTACGAGCAGTACTTC CASKRGLADSYEQYF TRBD2 15 TRBJ2-7 . TRBV13
TGTGCCAGCAGAACAGGGGGCGGCACCGGGGAGCTGTTTTTT CASRTGGGTGELFF TRBD1 14 TRBJ2-2 . TRBV28
TGTGCCAGCAGCTACAGGGGTCCCGGGGCCAACGTCCTGACTTTC CASSYRGPGANVLTF TRBD1 15 TRBJ2-6 . TRBV2
TGTGCCAGCAGCTTGTACTTAAGGAACACTGAAGCTTTCTTT CASSLYLRNTEAFF . 14 TRBJ1-1 . TRBV11-1
TGTGCCAGCAGTCACACCGCAGGGCCCAATCAGCCCCAGCATTTT CASSHTAGPNQPQHF . 15 TRBJ1-5 . TRBV28
TGTGCCAGCAGTTGGGGGCAGGGGGTTGGCAATGAGCAGTTCTTC CASSWGQGVGNEQFF TRBD1 15 TRBJ2-1 . TRBV6-2/TRBV6-3
TGTGCCAGCAGTACGCTCCGCGGGGGTAGAAACGAGCAGTACTTC CASSTLRGGRNEQYF TRBD2 15 TRBJ2-7 . TRBV28
TGTGCCAGCAGCCCCCTCTGGGACAGGGCTGGCTACACCTTC CASSPLWDRAGYTF TRBD1 14 TRBJ1-2 . TRBV3-1/TRBV3-2
TGTGCCAGCAGCTTGGTTAGCGTTGGGGCCAACGTCCTGACTTTC CASSLVSVGANVLTF . 15 TRBJ2-6 . TRBV5-6
TGTGCCAGTGCCGGGGGGCGATGGAACACTGAAGCTTTCTTT CASAGGRWNTEAFF . 14 TRBJ1-1 . TRBV19
TGTGCCAGTAGTGCCCGACAGTCCCCAAGGGGCGATGAGCAGTTCTTC CASSARQSPRGDEQFF . 16 TRBJ2-1 . TRBV19
TGTGCTATTTCAGCGGGAGTTACGGCAGATACGCAGTATTTT CAISAGVTADTQYF TRBD2 14 TRBJ2-3 . TRBV30
TGTGCCAGCAGTTACTCTGGCAGGAACACTGAAGCTTTCTTT CASSYSGRNTEAFF . 14 TRBJ1-1 . TRBV6-5
TGTGCCAGCAGCTATAGGACAGGGAACACTAACTATGGCTACACCTTC CASSYRTGNTNYGYTF TRBD1 16 TRBJ1-2 . TRBV5-5
TGTGCCTGGAGTGTACGGTACGGACTCTATGGCTACACCTTC CAWSVRYGLYGYTF . 14 TRBJ1-2 . TRBV30
TGTGCCAGCAGGCCCACAGGGGGAAGGGATGAAAAACTGTTTTTT CASRPTGGRDEKLFF TRBD1 15 TRBJ1-4 . TRBV2
TGCGCCAGCAGTGATACGGGACAGGGATTTTTCGGGGATACGCAGTATTTT CASSDTGQGFFGDTQYF TRBD1 17 TRBJ2-3 once TRBV10-1